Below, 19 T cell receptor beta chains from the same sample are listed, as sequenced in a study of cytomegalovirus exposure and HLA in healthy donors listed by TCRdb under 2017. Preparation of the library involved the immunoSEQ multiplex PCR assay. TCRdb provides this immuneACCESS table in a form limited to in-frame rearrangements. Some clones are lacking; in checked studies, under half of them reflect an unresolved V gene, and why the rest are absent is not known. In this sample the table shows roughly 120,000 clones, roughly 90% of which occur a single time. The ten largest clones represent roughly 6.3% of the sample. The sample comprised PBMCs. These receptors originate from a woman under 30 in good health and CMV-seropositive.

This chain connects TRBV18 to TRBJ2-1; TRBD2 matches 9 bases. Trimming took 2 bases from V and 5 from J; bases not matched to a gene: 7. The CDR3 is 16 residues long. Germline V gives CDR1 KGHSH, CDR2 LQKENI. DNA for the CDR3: TGTGCCAGCTCACCAGCTGGGGGACTAGCAAACAATGAGCAGTTCTTC. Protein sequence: CASSPAGGLANNEQFF.

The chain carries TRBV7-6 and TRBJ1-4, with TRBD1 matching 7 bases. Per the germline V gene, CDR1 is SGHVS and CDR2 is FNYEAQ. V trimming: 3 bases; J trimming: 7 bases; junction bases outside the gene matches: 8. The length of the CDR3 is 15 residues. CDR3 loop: CASSFFTGVGEKLFF. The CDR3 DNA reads TGTGCCAGCAGCTTCTTTACAGGGGTGGGTGAAAAACTGTTTTTT.

This CDR3 is CASRGTGGGYGYTF. CDR3 sequence (DNA): TGTGCCAGCAGGGGGACAGGGGGTGGCTATGGCTACACCTTC. The chain recombines TRBV7-2 with TRBJ1-2; 11 positions agree with TRBD1. Germline loops: CDR1 SGHTA, CDR2 FQGNSA. The CDR3 extends over 14 amino acids. Unmatched junction bases numbered 4, after V lost 6 bases and J lost 4 bases.

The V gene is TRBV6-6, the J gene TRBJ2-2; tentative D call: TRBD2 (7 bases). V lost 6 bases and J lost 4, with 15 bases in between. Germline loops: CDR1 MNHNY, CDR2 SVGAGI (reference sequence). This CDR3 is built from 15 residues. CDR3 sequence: CASRGGGAGTGELFF. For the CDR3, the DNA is TGTGCCAGCAGGGGAGGGGGAGCGGGCACCGGGGAGCTGTTTTTT.

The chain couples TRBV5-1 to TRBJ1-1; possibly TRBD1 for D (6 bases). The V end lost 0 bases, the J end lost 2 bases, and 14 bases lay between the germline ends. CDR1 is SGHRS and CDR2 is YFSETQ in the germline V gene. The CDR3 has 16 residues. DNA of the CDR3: TGCGCCAGCAGCTTGGCGCAGGGGTATGTAAACACTGAAGCTTTCTTT. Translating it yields CASSLAQGYVNTEAFF.

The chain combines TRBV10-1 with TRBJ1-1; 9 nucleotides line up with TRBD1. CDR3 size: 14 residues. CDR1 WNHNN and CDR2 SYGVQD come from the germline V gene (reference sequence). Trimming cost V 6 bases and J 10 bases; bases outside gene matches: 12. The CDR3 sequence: CASRSDRGNRRAFF. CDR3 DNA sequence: TGCGCCAGCAGATCGGACAGGGGAAACCGAAGAGCTTTCTTT.

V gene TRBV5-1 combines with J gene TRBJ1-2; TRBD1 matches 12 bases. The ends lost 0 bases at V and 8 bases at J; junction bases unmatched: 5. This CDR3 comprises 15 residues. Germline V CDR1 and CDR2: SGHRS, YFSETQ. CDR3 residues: CASSLEGQGAWGYTF. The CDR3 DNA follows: TGCGCCAGCAGCTTGGAGGGACAGGGGGCCTGGGGCTACACCTTC.

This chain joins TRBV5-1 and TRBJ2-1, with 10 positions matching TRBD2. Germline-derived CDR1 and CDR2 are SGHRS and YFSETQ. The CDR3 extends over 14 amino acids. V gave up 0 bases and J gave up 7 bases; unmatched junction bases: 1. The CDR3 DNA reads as TGCGCCAGCAGCTTGGAACTAGCGGGGAATGAGCAGTTCTTC. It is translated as CASSLELAGNEQFF.

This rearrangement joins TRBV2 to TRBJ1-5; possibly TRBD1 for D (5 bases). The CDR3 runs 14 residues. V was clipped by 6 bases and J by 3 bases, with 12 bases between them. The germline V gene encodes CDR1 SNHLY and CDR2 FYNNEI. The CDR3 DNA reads TGTGCCAGCAGGTTACCGGGGGACAATCAGCCCCAGCATTTT. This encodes CASRLPGDNQPQHF.

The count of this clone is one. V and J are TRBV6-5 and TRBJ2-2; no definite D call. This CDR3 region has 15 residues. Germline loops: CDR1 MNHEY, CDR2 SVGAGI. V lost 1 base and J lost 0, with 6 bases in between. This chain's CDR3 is CASSYLRTNTGELFF. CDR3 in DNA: TGTGCCAGCAGTTACTTGCGCACGAACACCGGGGAGCTGTTTTTT.

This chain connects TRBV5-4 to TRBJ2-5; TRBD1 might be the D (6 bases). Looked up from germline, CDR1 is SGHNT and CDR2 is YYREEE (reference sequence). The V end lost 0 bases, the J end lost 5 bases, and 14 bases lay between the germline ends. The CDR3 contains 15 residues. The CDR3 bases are TGTGCCAGCAGCTTGGAGGGACACGCCCGGGAGACCCAGTACTTC. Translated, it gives CASSLEGHARETQYF.

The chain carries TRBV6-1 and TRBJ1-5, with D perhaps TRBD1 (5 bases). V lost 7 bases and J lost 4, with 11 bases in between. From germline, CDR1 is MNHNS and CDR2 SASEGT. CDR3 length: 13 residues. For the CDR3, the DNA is TGTGCCAGCAAAGCAGGGCCTAATCAGCCCCAGCATTTT. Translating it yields CASKAGPNQPQHF.

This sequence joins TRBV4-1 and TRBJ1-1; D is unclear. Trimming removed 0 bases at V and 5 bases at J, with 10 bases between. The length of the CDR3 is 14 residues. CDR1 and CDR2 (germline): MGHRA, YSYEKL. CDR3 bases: TGCGCCAGCAGCCAAGATCTTGAGGGAACTGAAGCTTTCTTT. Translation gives CASSQDLEGTEAFF.

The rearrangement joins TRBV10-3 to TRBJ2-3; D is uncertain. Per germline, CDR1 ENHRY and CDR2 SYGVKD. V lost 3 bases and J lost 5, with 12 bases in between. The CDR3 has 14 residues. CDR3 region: CAISDRGVGDTQYF. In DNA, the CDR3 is TGTGCCATCAGTGACCGAGGAGTAGGAGATACGCAGTATTTT.

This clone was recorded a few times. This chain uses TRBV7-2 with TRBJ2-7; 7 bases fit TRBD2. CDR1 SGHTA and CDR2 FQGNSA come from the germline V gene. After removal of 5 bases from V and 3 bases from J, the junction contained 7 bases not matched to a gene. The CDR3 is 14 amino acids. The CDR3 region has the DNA TGTGCCAGCAGCGTTAGCGGGTCCCTCTACGAGCAGTACTTC. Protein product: CASSVSGSLYEQYF.

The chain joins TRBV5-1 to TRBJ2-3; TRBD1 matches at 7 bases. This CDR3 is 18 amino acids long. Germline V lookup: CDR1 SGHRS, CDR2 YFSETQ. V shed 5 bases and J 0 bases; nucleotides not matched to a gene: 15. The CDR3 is CASSSHPTGTASTDTQYF. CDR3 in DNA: TGCGCCAGCAGTTCTCACCCCACCGGGACAGCTAGCACAGATACGCAGTATTTT.

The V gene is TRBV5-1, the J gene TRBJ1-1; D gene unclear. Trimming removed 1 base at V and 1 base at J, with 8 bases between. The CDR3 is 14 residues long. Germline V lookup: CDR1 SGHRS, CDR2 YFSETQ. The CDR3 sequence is CASSLRGGNTEAFF. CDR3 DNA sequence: TGCGCCAGCAGCTTGCGGGGTGGGAACACTGAAGCTTTCTTT.

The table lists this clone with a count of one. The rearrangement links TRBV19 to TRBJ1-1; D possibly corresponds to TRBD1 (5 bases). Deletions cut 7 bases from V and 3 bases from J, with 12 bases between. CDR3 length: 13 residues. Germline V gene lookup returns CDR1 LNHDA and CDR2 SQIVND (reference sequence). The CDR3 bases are TGTGCCAGTACCGCGGGGACCCACACTGAAGCTTTCTTT. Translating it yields CASTAGTHTEAFF.

The CDR3 nucleotides read TGTGCCAGCAGTTTACAGGGCAACAACAATGAGCAGTTCTTC. Translating gives CASSLQGNNNEQFF. This chain links TRBV28 with TRBJ2-1, with a possible D match to TRBD1 (5 bases). With 2 bases removed from V and 5 bases from J, the gap between germline ends came to 10 bases. In germline, CDR1 is MDHEN, CDR2 SYDVKM. This CDR3 is 14 amino acids long.